Presented here are 25 T cell receptor beta chains from one specimen sequenced in a study of HIV-infected patients and healthy controls. TCRdb ran MiXCR on the 5' RACE reads and lists one entry per CDR3 protein. The data show about 67,000 distinct CDR3 sequences, with roughly a sixth seen just once and around 5.9% held by the top ten. Material: CD4+ T cells from blood. The receptors originated from a human donor in good health.

This clonotype showed up just a few times. The J gene is TRBJ1-3, the V gene TRBV7-2, with D possibly matching TRBD1 (5 bases). In germline, CDR1 is SGHTA, CDR2 FQGNSA. V lost 4 bases, J lost 2 bases, and 12 bases lay in between. There are 15 residues in the CDR3. The CDR3 sequence is CASSYGQGTGNTIYF. For the CDR3, the DNA is TGTGCCAGCAGCTACGGTCAGGGAACTGGAAACACCATATATTTT.

This clonotype occurred a few times. The V call is TRBV7-2, the J call TRBJ1-1; TRBD1 matches at 7 bases. Germline CDR1 and CDR2: SGHTA and FQGNSA. The V segment lost 1 base and the J segment 4 bases; nucleotides outside the gene matches: 3. This CDR3 has 14 residues. The chain's CDR3 is CASSLEGAATEAFF. In nucleotides, the CDR3 is TGTGCCAGCAGCTTAGAGGGGGCCGCCACTGAAGCTTTCTTT. Variable domain in full (rest from reference TRBV7-2 and TRBJ1-1): GAGVSQSPSNKVTEKGKDVELRCDPISGHTALYWYRQSLGQGLEFLIYFQGNSAPDKSGLPSDRFSAERTGGSVSTLTIQRTQQEDSAVYLCASSLEGAATEAFFGQGTRLTVV.

The chain uses TRBV7-9 and TRBJ1-1, with D uncertain. V lost 3 bases to trimming and J lost 1 base, with 6 bases between them. Germline assignment: CDR1 SEHNR and CDR2 FQNEAQ (reference sequence). CDR3 length: 13 amino acids. CDR3 coding DNA: TGTGCCAGCAGCTTTGAGGGGAACACTGAAGCTTTCTTT. Residues: CASSFEGNTEAFF.

This clonotype was seen at least ten times. The V gene is TRBV14, the J gene TRBJ2-7; 12 bases map to TRBD2. This CDR3 region has 19 residues. Germline V CDR1 and CDR2: SGHDN, FVKESK. The V segment lost 2 bases and the J segment 3 bases; nucleotides outside the gene matches: 14. CDR3 region: CASSQSPAGTSGFRYEQYF. The CDR3 bases are TGTGCCAGCAGCCAAAGTCCGGCCGGGACTAGCGGGTTCCGCTACGAGCAGTACTTC. The entire variable domain, with the rest obtained from reference TRBV14 and TRBJ2-7, is as follows: EAGVTQFPSHSVIEKGQTVTLRCDPISGHDNLYWYRRVMGKEIKFLLHFVKESKQDESGMPNNRFLAERTGGTYSTLKVQPAELEDSGVYFCASSQSPAGTSGFRYEQYFGPGTRLTVT.

The genes are TRBV29-1 and TRBJ2-6; D gene uncertain. V shed 4 bases and J shed 3 bases, with 7 bases lying between them. Germline CDR1 is SQVTM and CDR2 is ANQGSEA. CDR3 length equals 13 residues. Here the CDR3 reads CSVVHSGANVLTF. In DNA, the CDR3 is TGCAGCGTTGTTCACAGTGGGGCCAACGTCCTGACTTTC.

This clonotype was seen many times. The CDR3 protein is CSAMDRVPYEQYF. CDR3 DNA sequence: TGCAGTGCAATGGACAGGGTTCCCTACGAGCAGTACTTC. The rearrangement uses TRBV20-1 and TRBJ2-7; TRBD1 agrees at 8 bases. This CDR3 spans 13 amino acids. Germline trimming cut 6 bases from V and 2 bases from J; bases unmatched to any gene: 6. The germline V gene encodes CDR1 DFQATT and CDR2 SNEGSKA (reference sequence).

This clonotype was observed a few times. This rearrangement joins TRBV20-1 to TRBJ2-7; 7 nucleotides align to TRBD1. J was trimmed by 7 bases and V by 6 bases; bases with no gene match: 9. Germline V gene data show CDR1 as DFQATT and CDR2 as SNEGSKA (reference sequence). The CDR3 has 12 amino acids. The CDR3 region has the DNA TGCAGTGCCCTCGGGACAGTCAAAGAGCAGTACTTC. This encodes CSALGTVKEQYF.

A few counts support this clonotype. The chain has TRBV19 and TRBJ2-2; either TRBD1 or TRBD2 may fit D (6 bases each). The V end lost 5 bases, the J end lost 4 bases, and 14 bases lay between the germline ends. The CDR3 spans 15 residues. Germline loops: CDR1 LNHDA, CDR2 SQIVND (reference sequence). CDR3 DNA sequence: TGTGCCAGTAGTGCAGGAGGGGGAATCACCGGGGAGCTGTTTTTT. The encoded protein is CASSAGGGITGELFF.

This clonotype has more than one count but fewer than ten. The chain links TRBV6-2 or TRBV6-3 to TRBJ2-1; 12 nucleotides match TRBD2. The CDR3 is 15 amino acids. Germline values: CDR1 MNHEY, CDR2 SVGEGT. The V segment lost 1 base and the J segment 5 bases; nucleotides outside the gene matches: 0. The CDR3 DNA follows: TGTGCCAGCAGTTACTGGACTAGCGGGGACAATGAGCAGTTCTTC. Encoded protein: CASSYWTSGDNEQFF.

The chain is built from TRBV7-3 and TRBJ2-6, with no clear D. With 1 base removed from V and 8 bases from J, the gap between germline ends came to 15 bases. This CDR3 contains 16 residues. CDR1 is SGHTA, CDR2 FQGTGA, per germline. The CDR3 DNA follows: TGTGCCAGCAGCTTAAAGGGCTCCGGCGGTACCAACGTCCTGACTTTC. Residues: CASSLKGSGGTNVLTF. The variable domain in full, with the rest retrieved from reference TRBV7-3 and TRBJ2-6, is GAGVSQTPSNKVTEKGKYVELRCDPISGHTALYWYRQSLGQGPEFLIYFQGTGAADDSGLPNDRFFAVRPEGSVSTLKIQRTERGDSAVYLCASSLKGSGGTNVLTFGAGSRLTVL.

Points on this clonotype: One base away lies a much larger clone, so this may be a sequencing read error. The chain combines TRBV12-3 or TRBV12-4 with TRBJ1-4; weak D call: TRBD1 (6 bases). CDR3 length equals 14 residues. For the CDR3, the DNA is TGTGCCAGCACTAACAGGGCTAGGGGTGAAAAAGTGTTTTTT. This sequence encodes CASTNRARGEKVFF.

A word on this clonotype: A read error may produce the germline difference seen at one junction end. This chain uses TRBV4-3 with TRBJ1-6, with 9 positions matching TRBD1. The germline gives CDR1 LGHNA, CDR2 YSLEER. The CDR3 is 17 residues long. The CDR3 protein is CAGSQDVPGQGSSPLHF. CDR3 DNA: TGCGCCGGCAGCCAAGATGTCCCGGGACAGGGCAGTTCACCCCTCCACTTT.

This clonotype appeared a few times. The CDR3 here is CASSPLRREVLKNIQYF. Here the CDR3 DNA reads TGTGCCAGCAGCCCATTGCGCCGGGAGGTATTGAAAAACATTCAGTACTTC. The chain employs TRBV7-9 and TRBJ2-4; 7 nucleotides match TRBD2. This CDR3 contains 17 residues. The J segment lost 4 bases and the V segment lost 5 bases, leaving 14 bases of the junction unmatched. Germline assignment: CDR1 SEHNR and CDR2 FQNEAQ (reference sequence).

This chain connects TRBV30 to TRBJ1-5, with D perhaps matching TRBD1 (6 bases). The germline V and J ends were trimmed by 4 bases and 7 bases, with 14 bases remaining between them. Germline V gene sequence: CDR1 GTSNPN, CDR2 SVGIG (reference sequence). The CDR3 totals 13 residues. The CDR3 DNA is TGTGCCTGGACCCTGGGAGGGGGGCAGCCCCAGCATTTT. Encoded protein: CAWTLGGGQPQHF.

This clonotype was counted ten times or more. The V and J genes are TRBV7-6 and TRBJ2-7; D is perhaps TRBD1 (6 bases). The CDR3 is 15 residues long. Germline assignment: CDR1 SGHVS and CDR2 FNYEAQ. V lost 1 base to trimming and J lost 1 base, with 11 bases between them. CDR3 in DNA: TGTGCCAGCAGCTTAGGTGCCGACAGGTCCTACGAGCAGTACTTC. This gives the protein CASSLGADRSYEQYF. The full variable domain, rest sourced from reference TRBV7-6 and TRBJ2-7, is GAGVSQSPRYKVTKRGQDVALRCDPISGHVSLYWYRQALGQGPEFLTYFNYEAQQDKSGLPNDRFSAERPEGSISTLTIQRTEQRDSAMYRCASSLGADRSYEQYFGPGTRLTVT.

The rearrangement uses TRBV7-2 and TRBJ2-7; TRBD1 matches at 7 bases. With V trimmed by 5 bases and J by 0 bases, 7 bases remained unmatched. The CDR3 sequence is 15 residues long. From germline, CDR1 is SGHTA and CDR2 FQGNSA. The CDR3 sequence is CASSPGTASSYEQYF. Written as DNA, the CDR3 is TGTGCCAGCAGCCCCGGGACAGCGAGCTCCTACGAGCAGTACTTC. Based on the CDR3 plus reference TRBV7-2 and TRBJ2-7, the full variable domain is GAGVSQSPSNKVTEKGKDVELRCDPISGHTALYWYRQSLGQGLEFLIYFQGNSAPDKSGLPSDRFSAERTGGSVSTLTIQRTQQEDSAVYLCASSPGTASSYEQYFGPGTRLTVT.

Only a few counts were recorded for this clonotype. The chain joins TRBV7-9 to TRBJ2-6; no clear D. V lost 2 bases to trimming and J lost 0 bases, with 5 bases between them. The CDR3 consists of 15 residues. Germline CDR1 reads SEHNR; CDR2 reads FQNEAQ (reference sequence). The CDR3 DNA is TGTGCCAGCAGCTTAAGTGTCTCTGGGGCCAACGTCCTGACTTTC. This translates into CASSLSVSGANVLTF.

This clonotype came up a few times. The rearrangement joins TRBV18 to TRBJ1-2; D unclear. This CDR3 spans 14 amino acids. V lost 3 bases and J 3 bases, leaving 11 bases between the germline ends. CDR1 is KGHSH, CDR2 LQKENI, per germline. This CDR3 is CASSPGFGDYGYTF. The CDR3 bases are TGTGCCAGCTCACCTGGATTCGGGGACTATGGCTACACCTTC.

This clonotype was detected many times. This sequence joins TRBV20-1 and TRBJ2-1; 7 positions agree with TRBD2. From germline, CDR1 is DFQATT and CDR2 SNEGSKA (reference sequence). V was pared by 1 base and J by 2 bases, with 8 bases of the junction left unmatched. The CDR3 has 16 amino acids. The CDR3 coding sequence is TGCAGTGCTAGAGGTTCTAGCGGAGAGACCTACAATGAGCAGTTCTTC. As protein: CSARGSSGETYNEQFF.

This clonotype was recorded at least ten times. The rearrangement links TRBV20-1 to TRBJ2-1; D is undetermined. The CDR3 spans 10 residues. V was clipped by 7 bases and J by 13 bases, with 14 bases between them. Germline-derived CDR1 and CDR2 are DFQATT and SNEGSKA (reference sequence). The CDR3 sequence is CSGEREVQFF. In DNA, the CDR3 is TGCAGTGGGGAAAGAGAGGTTCAGTTCTTC.

This clonotype has a count of ten or more. The chain has TRBV23-1 and TRBJ2-7; perhaps D is TRBD1 or TRBD2 (6 bases each). TRBV23-1 is an ORF; its function is uncertain. This CDR3 region has 17 residues. Trimming took off 4 bases at V and 1 base at J, with 20 bases between the two ends. CDR3 DNA sequence: TGCGCCAGCAGTCGCCGGGGGCGGTCCGATTATTCCTACGAGCAGTACTTC. It translates to CASSRRGRSDYSYEQYF.

This clonotype was observed at least ten times. The chain employs TRBV6-2 or TRBV6-3 and TRBJ2-6; possible D gene TRBD2, 6 bases. This CDR3 region has 16 residues. Germline V CDR1 and CDR2: MNHEY, SVGEGT. Trimming removed 2 bases from V and 1 base from J, with 9 bases in between. DNA of the CDR3: TGTGCCAGCAGTTACATGGGGAGGTCTGGGGCCAACGTCCTGACTTTC. Protein sequence: CASSYMGRSGANVLTF.

This clonotype was observed many times. The rearrangement joins TRBV12-3 or TRBV12-4 to TRBJ2-7; D is uncertain. The CDR3 has 15 amino acids. Trimming removed 8 bases from V and 1 base from J, with 18 bases in between. The CDR3, as DNA: TGTGCCAGCCGTAATCCGGCAGACCCATCCTACGAGCAGTACTTC. Protein: CASRNPADPSYEQYF.

As to this clonotype: A much bigger clone sits one base away, suggesting this may be a read error. This chain uses TRBV5-1 with TRBJ2-3, with unresolved D. There are 12 residues in the CDR3. Trimming took off 2 bases at V and 2 bases at J, with 3 bases between the two ends. CDR1 and CDR2 (germline): SGHRS, YFSETQ. The CDR3 region has the DNA TGCGCCAGCAGCTTTCCCACAGATACGCAGTATTTT. This sequence encodes CASSFPTDTQYF. Variable domain in full (rest from reference TRBV5-1 and TRBJ2-3): KAGVTQTPRYLIKTRGQQVTLSCSPISGHRSVSWYQQTPGQGLQFLFEYFSETQRNKGNFPGRFSGRQFSNSRSEMNVSTLELGDSALYLCASSFPTDTQYFGPGTRLTVL.

The chain links TRBV5-1 to TRBJ2-3, with D uncertain. Between the trimmed V and J ends, which lost 0 bases and 4 bases, there was a span of 6 bases. Germline V gives CDR1 SGHRS, CDR2 YFSETQ. The CDR3 loop spans 13 amino acids. The CDR3 here is CASSLGRPDTQYF. The CDR3 DNA sequence: TGCGCCAGCAGCTTGGGTCGTCCAGATACGCAGTATTTT.